The 24 T cell receptor beta chains below all came from one sample that was sequenced in a study of cytomegalovirus exposure and HLA in healthy donors. Primers included in the PCR were 60 Vbeta and 13 Jbeta primers. The data were produced by immunoSEQ multiplex PCR, yet TCRdb's version contains in-frame clones alone and is incomplete. The data show about 92,000 clones, with over 75% seen just once and about 1.2% held by the top ten. The sequencing input was PBMCs. These receptors came from a girl between 2 and 10 years old in good health and CMV-seropositive.

The V gene is TRBV6-8, the J gene TRBJ1-1; D call uncertain. CDR1 and CDR2 (germline): MNHGY, SAAAGT. This CDR3 is built from 12 residues. V was shortened by 2 bases and J by 6 bases, with 7 bases between the two germline ends. CDR3 residues: CASSYVISEAFF. CDR3 in DNA: TGTGCCAGCAGTTACGTTATCTCTGAAGCTTTCTTT.

The chain has TRBV7-2 and TRBJ1-5; D not certain. Trimming left V 5 bases short and J 6 bases short, with 8 bases between. CDR1 and CDR2 from the germline V gene are SGHTA and FQGNSA. This CDR3 has 12 amino acids. In DNA form, the CDR3 reads TGTGCCAGCAGCCTACCGGGTCAGCCCCAGCATTTT. Translated, it gives CASSLPGQPQHF.

This clone was found once. This chain links TRBV5-6 with TRBJ2-1; 7 nucleotides agree with TRBD2. After removal of 6 bases from V and 8 bases from J, the junction contained 20 bases not matched to a gene. CDR3 length: 17 amino acids. Per germline, CDR1 SGHDT and CDR2 YYEEEE. The CDR3 loop reads CASTSRIRREFSYEQFF. The CDR3 DNA reads TGTGCCAGCACCAGTCGGATCCGGCGGGAGTTTTCATATGAGCAGTTCTTC. Full variable domain (rest looked up from reference TRBV5-6 and TRBJ2-1): DAGVTQSPTHLIKTRGQQVTLRCSPKSGHDTVSWYQQALGQGPQFIFQYYEEEERQRGNFPDRFSGHQFPNYSSELNVNALLLGDSALYLCASTSRIRREFSYEQFFGPGTRLTVL.

The V gene is TRBV27, the J gene TRBJ2-7; possible D gene TRBD2, 5 bases. Germline assignment: CDR1 MNHEY and CDR2 SMNVEV (reference sequence). The V and J ends lost 7 bases and 5 bases respectively, with 18 bases between them. The CDR3 is 14 amino acids. CDR3 nucleotides: TGTGCCAGCACCTCCCCGGGGTTGAGGAACGAGCAGTACTTC. Residues: CASTSPGLRNEQYF.

The chain links TRBV27 to TRBJ2-2; D is perhaps TRBD2 (5 bases). The CDR3 is 12 residues long. V lost 8 bases to trimming and J lost 4 bases, with 8 bases between them. Germline CDR1 reads MNHEY; CDR2 reads SMNVEV (reference sequence). CDR3 nucleotide sequence: TGTGCCAGCGGGAGAATCACCGGGGAGCTGTTTTTT. The encoded protein is CASGRITGELFF.

CDR3 sequence reads: CASSVGRQGSEQYF. In nucleotides, the CDR3 is TGTGCCAGCAGTGTCGGCCGACAGGGAAGCGAGCAGTACTTC. This chain uses TRBV6-1 with TRBJ2-7; 7 nucleotides agree with TRBD1. Germline values: CDR1 MNHNS, CDR2 SASEGT. Losses at the gene ends were 4 bases for V and 6 bases for J; bases not matched to a gene: 9. CDR3 length: 14 amino acids.

The chain has TRBV4-2 and TRBJ1-2; D perhaps matches TRBD1 (5 bases). CDR3 length equals 19 residues. Looked up from germline, CDR1 is LGHNA and CDR2 is YNFKEQ. Trimming pared 0 bases from V and 3 bases from J, leaving 23 bases between. CDR3 nucleotide sequence: TGTGCCAGCAGCCAAGATTTACGCTCGGAGACAGCGGGATACTATGGCTACACCTTC. It is translated as CASSQDLRSETAGYYGYTF.

This clone appeared a single time. The chain recombines TRBV29-1 with TRBJ2-7; TRBD2 might be the D (6 bases). Germline V gene sequence: CDR1 SQVTM, CDR2 ANQGSEA. Trimming removed 3 bases from V and 2 bases from J, with 14 bases in between. This CDR3 spans 14 amino acids. CDR3 in DNA: TGCAGCGTTGATCGAGCGGGTAATACCTACGAGCAGTACTTC. Its protein product is CSVDRAGNTYEQYF.

The chain's CDR3 is CASSWTGWNGYTF. DNA of the CDR3: TGTGCCAGCAGTTGGACAGGGTGGAATGGCTACACCTTC. V and J are TRBV27 and TRBJ1-2, with 8 bases lining up with TRBD1. This CDR3 comprises 13 residues. Germline CDR1 is MNHEY and CDR2 is SMNVEV (reference sequence). J gave up 6 bases and V 4 bases, and 4 bases lay outside the gene matches.

The CDR3 loop is CASSPPTERYTQYF. In DNA, the CDR3 is TGTGCCAGCAGCCCTCCTACAGAGCGGTATACGCAGTATTTT. The genes are TRBV9 and TRBJ2-3, with D maybe TRBD2 (5 bases). The CDR3 spans 14 residues. V lost 4 bases and J 7 bases, leaving 16 bases between the germline ends. The germline CDR1 and CDR2 sequences are SGDLS and YYNGEE.

The chain joins TRBV4-3 to TRBJ2-7, with 7 bases aligning to TRBD2. This CDR3 spans 15 amino acids. Losses at the gene ends were 0 bases for V and 0 bases for J; bases not matched to a gene: 2. Per germline, CDR1 LGHNA and CDR2 YSLEER. CDR3 coding DNA: TGCGCCAGCAGCCAAGATAGGACTAGCTCCTACGAGCAGTACTTC. Translation gives CASSQDRTSSYEQYF.

This chain uses TRBV29-1 with TRBJ1-5; no clear D. This CDR3 comprises 12 residues. The germline V and J ends were trimmed by 6 bases and 1 base, with 7 bases remaining between them. CDR1 and CDR2 (germline): SQVTM, ANQGSEA. The CDR3 nucleotides read TGCAGCGTCGGGGTGAGCAATCAGCCCCAGCATTTT. Encoded protein: CSVGVSNQPQHF.

CDR3 DNA: TGCGCCAGCAGTAGTATGAGGGCCAGGAGCAATCAGCCCCAGCATTTT. Amino acids: CASSSMRARSNQPQHF. The V and J genes are TRBV23-1 and TRBJ1-5; unclear D gene. TRBV23-1 has ORF status, its function being uncertain. This CDR3 contains 16 residues. The ends were cut back, 5 bases at V and 1 base at J, with 15 bases in the middle.

The chain combines TRBV6-5 with TRBJ1-1; 8 nucleotides line up with TRBD1. The CDR3 loop spans 12 amino acids. Germline CDR1 is MNHEY and CDR2 is SVGAGI. The V and J ends lost 8 bases and 9 bases, in that order; junction bases with no gene match: 8. CDR3: CASLGTGLQAFF. The CDR3 region has the DNA TGTGCCAGCCTCGGGACAGGACTACAAGCTTTCTTT.

The genes are TRBV19 and TRBJ2-7, with 7 nucleotides matching TRBD2. Germline CDR1 reads LNHDA; CDR2 reads SQIVND (reference sequence). This CDR3 is built from 15 residues. V shed 0 bases, J shed 1 base, and the junction held 3 bases outside the gene matches. The DNA for the CDR3 is TGTGCCAGTAGTATAGATGGGAGGGGATCCTACGAGCAGTACTTC. As protein: CASSIDGRGSYEQYF.

This clone was observed a single time. CDR3 coding DNA: TGTGCCTGGATTAATTCCCCAGACTCCAACTATGGCTACACCTTC. Its protein is CAWINSPDSNYGYTF. The V gene is TRBV30, the J gene TRBJ1-2, with unresolved D. V was cut by 4 bases and J by 2 bases, with 17 bases left in between. Germline CDR1 GTSNPN, CDR2 SVGIG (reference sequence). The CDR3 sequence is 15 residues long.

This chain connects TRBV6-5 to TRBJ1-5; TRBD1 might be the D (6 bases). There are 14 residues in the CDR3. Per the germline V gene, CDR1 is MNHEY and CDR2 is SVGAGI. V shed 6 bases and J shed 1 base, with 10 bases lying between them. The CDR3 DNA sequence: TGTGCCAGCAGCCTTGGACAGAGCAATCAGCCCCAGCATTTT. As protein: CASSLGQSNQPQHF.

The chain links TRBV6-1 to TRBJ1-1; D is ambiguous. The CDR3 is made up of 13 amino acids. Trimming cost V 4 bases and J 0 bases, with 6 bases left between them. The germline V gene encodes CDR1 MNHNS and CDR2 SASEGT. The CDR3 coding sequence is TGTGCCAGCAGTGGGCGGATGAACACTGAAGCTTTCTTT. Its translation: CASSGRMNTEAFF.

The chain carries TRBV6-6 and TRBJ2-1, with D perhaps TRBD1 (5 bases). Germline lookup yields CDR1 MNHNY and CDR2 SVGAGI (reference sequence). The CDR3 is 14 amino acids. Trimming pared 8 bases from V and 5 bases from J, leaving 16 bases between. The CDR3 DNA reads as TGTGCCAGCGGCCTGGACAAAACCCACAATGAGCAGTTCTTC. This gives the protein CASGLDKTHNEQFF.

The chain links TRBV7-9 to TRBJ1-1; 7 nucleotides match TRBD1. The germline V gene has CDR1 SEHNR and CDR2 FQNEAQ (reference sequence). With V trimmed by 1 base and J by 0 bases, 11 bases remained unmatched. This CDR3 is 18 amino acids long. CDR3 loop: CASSLDWGETGLNTEAFF. The CDR3, as DNA: TGTGCCAGCAGCTTAGATTGGGGGGAGACAGGGTTGAACACTGAAGCTTTCTTT.

The chain combines TRBV10-1 with TRBJ2-1; 11 positions match TRBD2. From germline, CDR1 is WNHNN and CDR2 SYGVQD (reference sequence). This CDR3 has 15 residues. V trimming: 6 bases; J trimming: 8 bases; junction bases outside the gene matches: 9. Here the CDR3 reads CASSSGTSGVDEQFF. The CDR3 DNA sequence: TGCGCCAGCAGCTCCGGGACTAGCGGTGTCGATGAGCAGTTCTTC.

In its sample, this clone was seen once. The chain is built from TRBV30 and TRBJ1-4, with D unresolved. The CDR3 is made up of 16 amino acids. Between the trimmed V and J ends, which lost 1 base and 3 bases, there was a span of 15 bases. The germline CDR1 and CDR2 sequences are GTSNPN and SVGIG (reference sequence). CDR3 nucleotide sequence: TGTGCCTGGAGTGGTTTCGGGAGGGATGCTAATGAAAAACTGTTTTTT. Protein sequence: CAWSGFGRDANEKLFF.

This clone was found once. The V and J genes are TRBV28 and TRBJ1-5, with D perhaps matching TRBD1 (5 bases). Germline CDR1 MDHEN, CDR2 SYDVKM. This CDR3 has 18 residues. The V and J ends lost 3 bases and 6 bases respectively, with 24 bases between them. The CDR3 DNA is TGTGCCAGCAGTTTTGACCACAGGTATTGGGCCCGAGGTCAGCCCCAGCATTTT. Translation: CASSFDHRYWARGQPQHF.

There are a few counts of this clone. V usage is TRBV28 and J usage is TRBJ2-7; TRBD1 agrees at 10 bases. CDR1 is MDHEN, CDR2 SYDVKM, per germline. The CDR3 covers 17 residues. V was clipped by 8 bases and J by 6 bases; unmatched bases: 19. The CDR3 protein is CASCRDRGTFAPIEQYF. In DNA, the CDR3 is TGTGCCAGCTGCCGGGACAGGGGAACATTCGCGCCCATCGAGCAGTACTTC.